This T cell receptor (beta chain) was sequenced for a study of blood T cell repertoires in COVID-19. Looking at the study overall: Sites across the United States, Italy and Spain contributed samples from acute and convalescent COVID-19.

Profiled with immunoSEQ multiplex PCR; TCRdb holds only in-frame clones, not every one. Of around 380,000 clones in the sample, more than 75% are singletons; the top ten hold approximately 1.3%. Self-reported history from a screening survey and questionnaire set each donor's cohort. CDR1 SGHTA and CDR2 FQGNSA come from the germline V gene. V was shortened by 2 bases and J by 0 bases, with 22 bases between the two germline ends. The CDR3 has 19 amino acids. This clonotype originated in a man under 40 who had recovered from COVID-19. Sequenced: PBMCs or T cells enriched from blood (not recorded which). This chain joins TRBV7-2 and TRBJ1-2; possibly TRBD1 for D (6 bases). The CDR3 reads CASSLPDQGPKLANYGYTF. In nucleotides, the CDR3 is TGTGCCAGCAGCTTACCCGACCAGGGGCCCAAGTTAGCTAACTATGGCTACACCTTC. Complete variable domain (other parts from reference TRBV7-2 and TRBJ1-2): GAGVSQSPSNKVTEKGKDVELRCDPISGHTALYWYRQSLGQGLEFLIYFQGNSAPDKSGLPSDRFSAERTGGSVSTLTIQRTQQEDSAVYLCASSLPDQGPKLANYGYTFGSGTRLTVV.